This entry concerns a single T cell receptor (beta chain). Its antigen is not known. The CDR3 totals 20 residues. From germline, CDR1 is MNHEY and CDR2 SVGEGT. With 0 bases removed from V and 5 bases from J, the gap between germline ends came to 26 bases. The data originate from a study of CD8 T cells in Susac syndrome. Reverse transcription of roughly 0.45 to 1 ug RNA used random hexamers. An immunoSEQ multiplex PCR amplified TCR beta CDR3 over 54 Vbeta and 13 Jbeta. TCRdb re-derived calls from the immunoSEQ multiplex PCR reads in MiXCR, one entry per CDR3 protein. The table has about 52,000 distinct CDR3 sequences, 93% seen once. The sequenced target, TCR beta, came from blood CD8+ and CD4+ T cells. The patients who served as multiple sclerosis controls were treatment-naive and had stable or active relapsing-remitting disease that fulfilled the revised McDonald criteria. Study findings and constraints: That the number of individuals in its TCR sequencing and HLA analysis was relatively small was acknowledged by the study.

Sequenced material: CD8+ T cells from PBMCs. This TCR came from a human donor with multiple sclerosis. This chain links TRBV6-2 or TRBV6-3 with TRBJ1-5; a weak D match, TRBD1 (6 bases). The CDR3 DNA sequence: TGTGCCAGCAGTTACTCCTCCCATTCCTCAGGGGACTACTCTCATCAGCCCCAGCATTTT. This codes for CASSYSSHSSGDYSHQPQHF.